This TCR beta chain was found in a study of chemoradiotherapy in HPV16-positive cancers. The CDR3 is 19 amino acids. J was trimmed by 3 bases and V by 0 bases; bases with no gene match: 16. TCRdb's copy holds only in-frame clones and misses some; the assay was immunoSEQ multiplex PCR. The sample lists roughly 1,300 clones, around 83% seen once, with 4.9% in the top ten. Sequencing used tumor tissue, obtained from a patient who underwent chemoradiotherapy. This sequence was found in a human donor with HPV-associated anogenital cancer. The rearrangement links TRBV23-1 to TRBJ1-2, with TRBD1 identical over 7 bases. Being an ORF, TRBV23-1 has a function that is uncertain. The CDR3 spells CASSQSTLATSGTDYGYTF. CDR3 DNA: TGCGCCAGCAGTCAATCGACACTGGCCACCTCCGGGACAGACTATGGCTACACCTTC.